This T cell receptor (beta chain) was observed in a study of cytomegalovirus exposure and HLA in healthy donors. General observations from the study: HLA restriction was apparent for most CMV-associated TCR beta chains in a later analysis.

Comment on this clone: The antigen is not known.

PCR was performed using 60 Vbeta and 13 Jbeta primers. The repertoire was sequenced with immunoSEQ multiplex PCR; TCRdb's copy has only in-frame clones and lacks some. The data contain approximately 150,000 clones, about 84% of them seen just once; the ten biggest clones take up around 2.5%. The sequencing input was PBMCs. This receptor was taken from a woman aged 18-29 years in good health and CMV-seropositive.

The CDR3 DNA sequence: TGCGCCAGCAGCCGCGTCCCCTTTGCCAAAAACATTCAGTACTTC. Its protein product is CASSRVPFAKNIQYF. The J gene is TRBJ2-4, the V gene TRBV4-1; D uncertain. From germline, CDR1 is MGHRA and CDR2 YSYEKL. Trimming cost V 4 bases and J 1 base, with 11 bases left between them. The CDR3 has 15 residues.